This TCR beta chain stems from a study of cytomegalovirus exposure and HLA in healthy donors (dated 2017 in TCRdb). In terms of the full investigation: An earlier analysis of several hundred of the donors reported 250 to 300 Gb of sequence data and approximately 120 million unique TCR beta sequences obtained from roughly 170 million T cells. Among over 350 genotyped donors of the cohort, an average of roughly 240,000 unique TCR beta nucleotide sequences were sequenced per donor, roughly 18% of them non-productive. Class I and class II HLA loci were covered by the typing at four-digit resolution. A later analysis re-analyzed previously published TCR beta repertoires from 666 donors and added high-resolution HLA genotyping to study TCR occurrence patterns. Of the approximately 400 genotyped donors, less than 90% were placed in the genetic ancestry cluster associated with self-reported Caucasian donors. All discovery cohort repertoires had been generated using a single sequencing platform. Genome-wide SNP genotypes for about 65% of the 666 donors were used in a later genetic analysis, which treated that subset as a discovery cohort. In an earlier analysis of around 540 of the donors, high-throughput TCR beta sequencing was used to judge whether each TCR beta V gene segment behaved as functional or pseudogenic. Donor age, sex, ethnicity and CMV serostatus were compiled together with the repertoire data. In addition to the first cohort of around 670 subjects, a separate validation cohort of 100 to 150 different subjects was used. About 300 gigabases of sequencing data and around 80 million unique TCR sequences made up an early release that covered 640 HLA-typed donors. Because of strong linkage in the cohort, roughly five DR-DQ haplotypes were treated as single units for association and clustering. To predict cytomegalovirus infection status, the study brought together high-throughput TCR immunosequencing, statistical association of individual TCRs with disease status, and machine learning. The study used immunosequencing to profile the T cell repertoires of some 600 subjects and linked those repertoires to cytomegalovirus serostatus. The number of donors typed differed by locus, with about 629-640 for A, B, C, DRB1 and DQB1, around 500 for DQA1, some 570 for DPA1, and some 440 for DPB1. The study was designed to test whether signatures of past pathogen exposure could be identified by cataloging public T cell receptors. In the later analysis, no new phenotypic data were used to find candidate immune exposures; instead, reliance was placed on TCR beta sequences and their occurrence across donors. Overall results and qualifications from the work: The earlier analysis of 587 of the donors excluded roughly 17 rarely observed V segments, including chromosome 9 orphons, because counts were too low. Because HLA typing was unavailable for some donors at each locus, only the typed subset was used in association tests. Broadly in line with IMGT annotations, most TCR beta V segments showed up in productive rearrangements about 90% or about 30% of the time in an earlier analysis of several hundred of the donors. The classifier was reported to diagnose cytomegalovirus status with high specificity and sensitivity in both the original and validation cohorts. Several of the top co-occurrence clusters appeared to be linked to parvovirus B19, influenza, CMV and Epstein-Barr virus, according to a later analysis. In a later analysis, TCR association rates were found to vary across HLA loci, with the most associated TCRs seen for DRB1 alleles and the fewest for HLA-C alleles. A further reported finding was that TCR beta sequences accurately predicted the HLA-A and HLA-B alleles for most subjects in the first cohort. According to a later genetic analysis, donors in an Asian-associated ancestry cluster had fewer N-insertions in productive TCRs than the approximately 610-donor mean. For the cohort, immune exposure information was limited to CMV serostatus. When HLA alleles, especially DR and DQ, strongly co-occurred, attributing TCR associations to individual alleles was difficult. In a later analysis, HLA-associated TCR beta chains showed more clonal expansion and lower generation probabilities than non-associated chains that were equally common. The sequencing pipeline was judged likely to have produced a cluster of highly shared sequence variants as a technical artifact. Linkage disequilibrium might explain the correlated functional status among segregating V segments, but an unknown experimental factor could not be ruled out. An association between a missense DCLRE1C variant and V-gene and J-gene trimming of TCR beta chains was found in a later genetic analysis and replicated in an independent cohort. This cohort had only TCR beta chains sequenced, and the lack of alpha or paired-chain data limited which features could be detected. It was suggested by the authors that the approach could potentially be generalized to other disease states and immunological phenotypes. Some IMGT-functional V segments, including TRBV6-2 and TRBV6-3, could not be distinguished by the 87-base-pair reads and were therefore excluded. At a false discovery rate of 0.05, a later analysis linked under 20,000 TCR beta sequences to specific HLA alleles. A later analysis found that most CMV-associated TCR beta chains appeared HLA-restricted, with HLA associations seemingly driven largely by CMV exposure. A few of the identified cytomegalovirus-associated TCR beta chains were confirmed in vitro to be specific for cytomegalovirus antigens. Most TCR sequences were observed very rarely across donors, whereas some public TCRs were present in many individuals. Presence/absence analyses assumed roughly uniform sequencing depth across donors, an assumption that may not hold. A total of about 150 TCR beta chains were listed by the study as associated with cytomegalovirus.

The cohort was made up of 500 to 850 healthy bone marrow donors. At the time of sampling, every cohort member was nominally healthy, though immune exposures that went unrecorded were likely present. The donor was CMV seropositive and was included in the group of 289 seropositive cohort members. Every donor gave a peripheral blood sample, and the peripheral blood mononuclear cells from that sample were used for TCR beta sequencing. The Qiagen DNeasy Blood Extraction Kit was used to extract genomic DNA from the blood cell samples. Concerning this clone itself: Its antigen is still unknown. There are no base qualities to consult, and no much larger clone falls within one base.

V lost 4 bases and J lost 8 bases; the stretch between them is 15 bases long. From its cysteine to its phenylalanine, the CDR3 spans 14 amino acids. Only the CDR3 DNA is retained, 42 bases long and in frame from the first base. Per the germline V gene, MGHRA is the CDR1 and YSYEKL is the CDR2. Preparation of the library involved the immunoSEQ multiplex PCR assay. For the multiplex PCR, a mixture combining 60 forward primers for TCR Vbeta segments and 13 reverse primers for TCR Jbeta segments was used. The CDR3 region of rearranged TCR beta genes was amplified from genomic DNA with a multiplex PCR assay. On the Illumina HiSeq System, the amplified TCR beta libraries were sequenced as 87-base-pair reads. Processing in the source paper ran as follows. In a later analysis, tens of millions of unique TCR beta chains were counted across the 500 to 850 repertoires, and around 10 million of these chains were shared by at least two donors. A nearest-neighbor algorithm error-corrected the raw reads and collapsed the reads into unique sequences, merging closely related sequences to remove PCR and sequencing errors. V, D and J gene segments were assigned by aligning CDR3 sequences to IMGT reference sequences. For a sequence to be retained, at least a six-nucleotide match to both a V gene segment and a J gene segment was required. A rearrangement was called productive if the CDR3 had no stop codons and remained in frame with V and J, and every other rearrangement was called non-productive. CDR3 was defined according to IMGT convention as the region running from the second conserved V-encoded cysteine to the conserved J-encoded phenylalanine. The earlier analysis of more than 450 of the donors excluded sequences that lacked an unambiguous match to a single V gene segment. An earlier analysis of a few hundred of the donors called V segments functional above 56.7% productive rearrangements and segregating when the between-donor standard deviation exceeded 5%. A statistical classification framework was built to diagnose cytomegalovirus status from the catalog of TCR beta chain sequences. A later analysis assigned V and J genes by comparing TCR nucleotide sequences with IMGT/GENE-DB human TR gene sequences. The TCRdist pipeline was used in a later analysis to assign CDR3 sequences and most-parsimonious VDJ recombination scenarios. A later analysis defined each TCR beta chain by its CDR3 amino acid sequence plus V-gene family, and excluded reads lacking a unique V-gene family. In a later analysis, 450 to 600 highly shared, low-generation-probability nucleotide sequences were removed to address suspected cross-contamination and a sequencing artifact. In a later analysis, a clonal expansion index was calculated for each public chain from normalized within-repertoire ranks of inferred template counts. A later analysis computed generation probabilities with a VDJ recombination model fitted to out-of-frame rearrangements, and checked the results against IGoR. Hypergeometric tests were used in a later analysis to score TCR-TCR, TCR-HLA and TCR-CMV co-occurrence, with a repertoire-size bias correction applied to the TCR pairs. A later analysis estimated false discovery rates by permuting HLA or CMV assignments 20 times. In a later analysis, co-occurring TCRs were grouped using DBSCAN, with TCRdist sequence similarity added in when clustering inside HLA-allele-positive subsets. For co-occurrence clustering, repertoires with fewer than 30,000 or more than 120,000 public chains were excluded, along with five or six repertoires with anomalous nucleotide sharing. Here the immuneACCESS table is served through TCRdb, limited to in-frame sequences with V and J called. Missing clones are a known gap in these copies; in checked studies unresolved V genes cover under half, and the rest lacks a known reason. From that table come the V and J calls and clone size; the DNA was used to work out D and trimming. The sample table contains 150,000 to 200,000 clones; only one count was recorded for around a tenth of them. The ten largest clones add up to approximately 1.5% of the sample.

Here the chain combines TRBV4-1 and TRBJ1-5, and the D gene may be TRBD1, 6 bases matching. Input material: PBMCs. The source is a woman in her twenties or thirties in good health and CMV-seropositive. The DNA reads TGCGCCAGCAGCCCTAGGGGGGGTCGGGAGCCCCAGCATTTT. Translated, this is CASSPRGGREPQHF.